The rows below give T cell receptor beta chains drawn from one sample of a study of blood T cells in healthy people across ages. TCRdb re-called the 5' RACE reads with MiXCR, one entry per CDR3 protein. Here the sample spans some 890,000 distinct CDR3 sequences, approximately 32% being singletons. A further study also used this sample, focusing on T cells of mothers and their children.

Sequenced material: blood. These receptors came from a woman aged 40 to 50 in good health. The CDR3 runs from the conserved cysteine through the conserved F or W. Fields, in order: V gene, D gene, J gene, clone size, CDR3 DNA, CDR3 protein. The D gene is left open where the match is weak. A clone size is listed for some rows: how often the clone was seen (once, few, many), or a class if it is expanded.

v_call: TRBV3-1; d_call: -; j_call: TRBJ1-4; clone_size: few; cdr3_nt: TGTGCCAGCAGCCAAGATATCGCAGCTAATGAAAAACTGTTTTTT; cdr3_aa: CASSQDIAANEKLFF
v_call: TRBV12-3/TRBV12-4; d_call: -; j_call: TRBJ2-3; clone_size: -; cdr3_nt: TGTGCCAGCAGTTTAGTTAGCCTAGATAGCACAGATACGCAGTATTTT; cdr3_aa: CASSLVSLDSTDTQYF
v_call: TRBV9; d_call: -; j_call: TRBJ1-1; clone_size: few; cdr3_nt: TGTGCCAGCAGCGCACCGGGACAATCGAACACTGAAGCTTTCTTT; cdr3_aa: CASSAPGQSNTEAFF
v_call: TRBV20-1; d_call: TRBD1; j_call: TRBJ2-1; clone_size: -; cdr3_nt: TGCAGTGCTAGCCCGGGACAGGGCGTCTTCCGCTCCTACAATGAGCAGTTCTTC; cdr3_aa: CSASPGQGVFRSYNEQFF
v_call: TRBV7-9; d_call: -; j_call: TRBJ2-5; clone_size: few; cdr3_nt: TGTGCCAGCAGCTTCGCCGGGACTCCCCAAGAGACCCAGTACTTC; cdr3_aa: CASSFAGTPQETQYF
v_call: TRBV7-9; d_call: -; j_call: TRBJ2-6; clone_size: -; cdr3_nt: TGTGCCAGCACAGGTGAAAGGTCTGGGGCCAACGTCCTGACTTTC; cdr3_aa: CASTGERSGANVLTF
v_call: TRBV20-1; d_call: -; j_call: TRBJ2-7; clone_size: -; cdr3_nt: TGCAGGGCTTCCGGGGACTACGAGCAGTACTTC; cdr3_aa: CRASGDYEQYF
v_call: TRBV20-1; d_call: -; j_call: TRBJ2-6; clone_size: -; cdr3_nt: TGCAGTGCCCCCGAGGGGGGCCTTTATTCTGGGGCCAACGTCCTGACTTTC; cdr3_aa: CSAPEGGLYSGANVLTF
v_call: TRBV9; d_call: -; j_call: TRBJ2-6; clone_size: -; cdr3_nt: TGTGCCAGCAGCCCCTACGGTTCAGCTGGGGCCAACGTCCGGACTTTC; cdr3_aa: CASSPYGSAGANVRTF
v_call: TRBV5-6; d_call: TRBD1; j_call: TRBJ1-2; clone_size: -; cdr3_nt: TGTGCCAGCAGCTGGATTAGGACAGGGACCCACTATGGCTACACCTTC; cdr3_aa: CASSWIRTGTHYGYTF